The clone carrying this T cell receptor (beta chain) was picked up a small number of times. The data were obtained in a study of OX40 agonist ivuxolimab in advanced cancers. The germline V gene has CDR1 GTSNPN and CDR2 SVGIG (reference sequence). This CDR3 contains 16 residues. The V segment lost 2 bases and the J segment 4 bases; nucleotides outside the gene matches: 11. TCRdb keeps only in-frame clones here, not all; method: immunoSEQ multiplex PCR. The sample records 55,000 to 65,000 clones, 77% being singletons. V gene TRBV30 combines with J gene TRBJ1-1; TRBD1 matches 9 bases. Sequenced material: CD4+ or CD8+ T cells sorted from blood, taken in a trial of the OX40 agonist ivuxolimab. The receptor's source is an adult with an advanced solid tumor such as melanoma, head and neck, liver or kidney cancer. CDR3 residues: CAWSHTLTGGVTEAFF. The CDR3 DNA reads TGTGCCTGGAGTCATACGCTGACAGGGGGTGTCACTGAAGCTTTCTTT.